This record covers a single TCR beta chain. Its antigen is still unknown. Germline CDR1 and CDR2: SEHNR and FQNEAQ (reference sequence). Trimming cost V 3 bases and J 7 bases, with 16 bases left between them. The CDR3 is 15 residues long. These data belong to a study of CD8 T cells in ankylosing spondylitis. It was by quantitative 5'-RACE with molecular barcodes that TCR beta libraries were made. In TCRdb, the 5' RACE reads were re-called with MiXCR into one record per CDR3 protein. The sample holds 30,000 to 35,000 distinct CDR3 sequences, more than 25% seen once. Study-level points and caveats: What appeared characteristic of ankylosing spondylitis blood was a TCR beta motif of fewer than ten highly homologous variants.

V and J are TRBV7-9 and TRBJ2-4, with D tentatively TRBD1 (5 bases). The sample taken for sequencing was synovial fluid, either unsorted or a sorted T cell fraction (not recorded which). The origin of this receptor is a male donor with ankylosing spondylitis. CDR3 nucleotides: TGTGCCAGCAGCTTCCTCCTTGACAGTCGGAACATTCAGTACTTC. Amino acids: CASSFLLDSRNIQYF.